Below, 20 T cell receptor beta chains from the same sample are listed, as sequenced in a study of control samples from healthy donors and cancer patients. Profiling relied on immunoSEQ multiplex PCR, and the TCRdb table lists in-frame clones only, not all of them. The sample includes 150,000 to 200,000 clones, around 90% of them seen just once. The sample comprised blood. The receptors stem from a woman aged 45-59 years in good health.

V gene TRBV9 combines with J gene TRBJ1-4; D is possibly TRBD1 (5 bases). The CDR3 is 15 amino acids. Germline CDR1 SGDLS, CDR2 YYNGEE. Trimming took 0 bases from V and 2 from J, leaving 8 bases between them. In DNA, the CDR3 is TGTGCCAGCAGCGTAGACGAGGGGACTAATGAAAAACTGTTTTTT. Translating it yields CASSVDEGTNEKLFF.

The CDR3 protein is CAWGGGAGIQETQYF. Here the CDR3 DNA reads TGTGCCTGGGGAGGAGGAGCGGGGATTCAAGAGACCCAGTACTTC. The chain has TRBV30 and TRBJ2-5, with TRBD2 matching 7 bases. CDR1 GTSNPN and CDR2 SVGIG come from the germline V gene (reference sequence). The CDR3 covers 15 residues. After removal of 5 bases from V and 2 bases from J, the junction contained 11 bases not matched to a gene.

This rearrangement joins TRBV5-1 to TRBJ2-7; 7 nucleotides match TRBD2. Per the germline V gene, CDR1 is SGHRS and CDR2 is YFSETQ. V was pared by 3 bases and J by 6 bases, with 9 bases of the junction left unmatched. The CDR3 runs to 14 residues. CDR3 sequence reads: CASSSTSELSEQYF. The DNA for the CDR3 is TGCGCCAGCAGCTCAACTAGCGAGTTGTCCGAGCAGTACTTC.

V is TRBV30 and J is TRBJ1-5; 7 bases are a match to TRBD1. Trimming took 7 bases from V and 3 from J; bases not matched to a gene: 6. Germline V CDR1 and CDR2: GTSNPN, SVGIG (reference sequence). The CDR3 is 13 amino acids. In DNA form, the CDR3 reads TGTGCCTACCAAGGACAGGTCAATCAGCCCCAGCATTTT. Protein sequence: CAYQGQVNQPQHF. The full variable domain, completed using reference TRBV30 and TRBJ1-5, is SQTIHQWPATLVQPVGSPLSLECTVEGTSNPNLYWYRQAAGRGLQLLFYSVGIGQISSEVPQNLSASRPQDRQFILSSKKLLLSDSGFYLCAYQGQVNQPQHFGDGTRLSIL.

The count of this clone is one. The chain links TRBV28 to TRBJ2-7; 9 nucleotides align to TRBD1. This CDR3 is built from 13 residues. V shed 5 bases, J shed 2 bases, and the junction held 1 base outside the gene matches. Germline CDR1 is MDHEN and CDR2 is SYDVKM. CDR3 nucleotides: TGTGCCAGCAGTAGGACAGGGGCCTACGAGCAGTACTTC. The encoded protein is CASSRTGAYEQYF.

CDR3 sequence: CASSPWVRAVGNTEAFF. Here the CDR3 DNA reads TGTGCCAGCAGCCCCTGGGTCAGGGCCGTAGGGAACACTGAAGCTTTCTTT. The J gene is TRBJ1-1, the V gene TRBV7-9, with TRBD1 as a possible D gene (5 bases). Germline CDR1 and CDR2: SEHNR and FQNEAQ (reference sequence). V lost 5 bases to trimming and J lost 1 base, with 20 bases between them. The CDR3 contains 17 residues.

This chain uses TRBV6-2 or TRBV6-3 with TRBJ1-5; the D gene is possibly TRBD1 (5 bases). V was trimmed by 5 bases and J by 4 bases, leaving 12 bases between them. The CDR3 runs to 14 residues. Germline V gives CDR1 MNHEY, CDR2 SVGEGT. CDR3 bases: TGTGCCAGCAGTCTCTTGGGGGGTAATCAGCCCCAGCATTTT. This sequence encodes CASSLLGGNQPQHF.

This chain uses TRBV7-3 with TRBJ1-1; 8 positions agree with TRBD1. The V and J ends lost 5 bases and 0 bases, in that order; junction bases with no gene match: 5. The germline gives CDR1 SGHTA, CDR2 FQGTGA. This CDR3 is 15 amino acids long. The CDR3 region is CASSPPGQVNTEAFF. CDR3 DNA: TGTGCCAGCAGCCCCCCGGGACAGGTGAACACTGAAGCTTTCTTT.

This chain connects TRBV7-2 to TRBJ2-6; D is perhaps TRBD1 (6 bases). Trimming stripped 1 base from V and 2 bases from J, with 9 bases between. Germline values: CDR1 SGHTA, CDR2 FQGNSA. The CDR3 is made up of 16 amino acids. CDR3 bases: TGTGCCAGCAGCTTAGGAGGGGGAGCTGGGGCCAACGTCCTGACTTTC. It translates to CASSLGGGAGANVLTF.

V and J are TRBV5-6 and TRBJ1-1; D unresolved. CDR3 length: 13 residues. The germline V gene has CDR1 SGHDT and CDR2 YYEEEE. The germline V and J ends were trimmed by 4 bases and 5 bases, with 12 bases remaining between them. The CDR3 loop reads CASSVDMRTEAFF. CDR3 sequence (DNA): TGTGCCAGCAGCGTCGATATGCGGACTGAAGCTTTCTTT.

CDR3 DNA: TGCGCCAGCAGCCAAGGGCCCTCTACAGGGGCGGGTTGGTCACACACCTTC. Its protein product is CASSQGPSTGAGWSHTF. The chain is built from TRBV4-1 and TRBJ1-2, with 7 positions matching TRBD1. The junction had 20 bases not matched to a gene; V was cut back by 1 base and J by 12 bases. The CDR3 loop spans 17 amino acids. In germline, CDR1 is MGHRA, CDR2 YSYEKL.

The chain links TRBV30 to TRBJ1-3; unclear D gene. Germline CDR1 and CDR2: GTSNPN and SVGIG (reference sequence). Trimming shortened V by 7 bases and J by 4 bases, and 14 bases separated the two germline ends. The CDR3 totals 13 residues. CDR3 amino acids: CAFNQVSGNTIYF. The DNA of the CDR3 is TGTGCCTTTAACCAGGTTTCGGGAAACACCATATATTTT.

This rearrangement joins TRBV25-1 to TRBJ2-6; D not resolved. With 3 bases removed from V and 4 bases from J, the gap between germline ends came to 4 bases. Germline V gives CDR1 MGHDK, CDR2 SYGVNS. The CDR3 is made up of 13 amino acids. The CDR3 region is CASSDAGANVLTF. The CDR3 DNA is TGTGCCAGCAGTGATGCCGGGGCCAACGTCCTGACTTTC.

The chain carries TRBV6-4 and TRBJ1-1; 7 bases map to TRBD1. After removal of 4 bases from V and 1 base from J, the junction contained 3 bases not matched to a gene. Germline lookup yields CDR1 MRHNA and CDR2 SNTAGT. The CDR3 contains 14 residues. CDR3 sequence: CASSAQGGNTEAFF. The CDR3 DNA reads TGTGCCAGCAGTGCCCAGGGGGGGAACACTGAAGCTTTCTTT.

This clone was seen once. The J gene is TRBJ2-7, the V gene TRBV7-2, with D tentatively TRBD1 (6 bases). The germline V gene encodes CDR1 SGHTA and CDR2 FQGNSA. V was trimmed by 1 base and J by 4 bases, leaving 11 bases between them. This CDR3 spans 14 amino acids. CDR3 sequence: CASSLGQVEYEQYF. CDR3 DNA: TGTGCCAGCAGCTTAGGACAGGTGGAATACGAGCAGTACTTC.

The gene calls are TRBV7-9 and TRBJ2-7; D is possibly TRBD1 or TRBD2 (5 bases each). V lost 5 bases to trimming and J lost 1 base, with 15 bases between them. From germline, CDR1 is SEHNR and CDR2 FQNEAQ (reference sequence). The CDR3 runs 15 residues. The CDR3 sequence is CASSRDGSRSYEQYF. CDR3 nucleotides: TGTGCCAGCAGCCGGGACGGGTCCAGGTCCTACGAGCAGTACTTC.

The J gene is TRBJ2-7, the V gene TRBV7-9; D perhaps matches TRBD1 (7 bases). The CDR3 runs 14 residues. Germline loops: CDR1 SEHNR, CDR2 FQNEAQ (reference sequence). V lost 3 bases to trimming and J lost 4 bases, with 13 bases between them. The CDR3 nucleotides are TGTGCCAGCAGCTTTTCAGGGGGGCGGTACGAGCAGTACTTC. The encoded protein is CASSFSGGRYEQYF.

The chain combines TRBV5-6 with TRBJ1-3; TRBD1 is a possible D gene (6 bases). Per the germline V gene, CDR1 is SGHDT and CDR2 is YYEEEE. Trimming stripped 0 bases from V and 4 bases from J, with 14 bases between. This CDR3 contains 16 residues. CDR3 protein: CASSLGPGEFGNTIYF. In DNA, the CDR3 is TGTGCCAGCAGCTTGGGGCCAGGGGAATTCGGAAACACCATATATTTT.

The V gene is TRBV19, the J gene TRBJ2-3, with 11 bases lining up with TRBD2. The CDR3 covers 18 residues. The V gene end was trimmed by 1 base and the J gene end by 4 bases; junction bases not matched to a gene: 10. Germline loops: CDR1 LNHDA, CDR2 SQIVND (reference sequence). CDR3 nucleotides: TGTGCCAGTAGTATAGGGACTAGCGGGCTCTATATTCCAGATACGCAGTATTTT. Protein product: CASSIGTSGLYIPDTQYF.

CDR3 residues: CASSNYRDPEPLHF. Here the CDR3 DNA reads TGTGCCAGCAGCAACTACAGAGACCCCGAACCCCTCCACTTT. This sequence joins TRBV3-1 (or the pseudogene TRBV3-2) and TRBJ1-6; D is uncertain. There are 14 residues in the CDR3. CDR1 and CDR2 (germline): LGHDT, YNNKEL (reference sequence). Between the trimmed V and J ends, which lost 5 bases and 12 bases, there was a span of 17 bases.